This is a list of T cell receptor beta chains from one sample in a study of cytomegalovirus exposure and HLA in healthy donors. TCRdb's table, derived via immunoSEQ multiplex PCR, lists solely in-frame clones and lacks some. The profile shows about 180,000 clones, 81% of them singletons. The sequenced sample consisted of PBMCs. The receptor source for this set is a woman in her 30s in good health and CMV-seronegative. CDR3s include the opening cysteine and the closing phenylalanine or tryptophan. The D gene is left open where the match is weak. Expanded clones are given a class, and other clones once, few, many or no size at all.

D gene | J gene | clone size | V gene | CDR3 protein | CDR3 DNA
NA | TRBJ2-1 | NA | TRBV27 | CASRESWTYNEQFF | TGTGCCAGCCGGGAGTCCTGGACCTACAATGAGCAGTTCTTC
NA | TRBJ1-5 | NA | TRBV4-3 | CASSPREGEGQPQHF | TGCGCCAGCAGCCCACGAGAGGGGGAAGGGCAGCCCCAGCATTTT
TRBD2 | TRBJ2-3 | NA | TRBV7-6 | CASSLGGLAGRYSTDTQYF | TGTGCCAGCAGCTTAGGGGGACTAGCGGGCCGCTACAGCACAGATACGCAGTATTTT
TRBD2 | TRBJ2-1 | NA | TRBV2 | CASSEELAGYNEQFF | TGTGCCAGCAGTGAAGAGCTAGCGGGTTACAATGAGCAGTTCTTC
NA | TRBJ2-7 | NA | TRBV20-1 | CSAREDDEQYF | TGCAGTGCTAGGGAGGACGACGAGCAGTACTTC
TRBD2 | TRBJ2-1 | NA | TRBV9 | CASSVLAGGHSEQFF | TGTGCCAGCAGCGTTCTAGCGGGAGGACACAGTGAGCAGTTCTTC
NA | TRBJ1-1 | NA | TRBV7-2 | CASSPFPHTEAFF | TGTGCCAGCAGCCCGTTTCCTCACACTGAAGCTTTCTTT
TRBD2 | TRBJ2-7 | NA | TRBV6-1 | CASTPTGTSGYEQYF | TGTGCCAGCACACCCACCGGGACTAGCGGGTACGAGCAGTACTTC
NA | TRBJ2-5 | few | TRBV7-9 | CASSLQQNQETQYF | TGTGCCAGCAGCTTACAACAGAATCAAGAGACCCAGTACTTC
TRBD1 | TRBJ1-3 | NA | TRBV19 | CASSPQGVAGNTIYF | TGTGCCAGTAGCCCGCAGGGGGTCGCTGGAAACACCATATATTTT
TRBD1 | TRBJ1-2 | NA | TRBV4-3 | CASSQGPAGTGDYGYTF | TGCGCCAGCAGCCAAGGTCCTGCCGGGACAGGGGACTATGGCTACACCTTC
NA | TRBJ2-6 | NA | TRBV27 | CASTLAGDNVLTF | TGTGCCAGCACCCTCGCAGGTGACAACGTCCTGACTTTC
NA | TRBJ1-1 | few | TRBV18 | CASMTVTNTEAFF | TGTGCCAGCATGACAGTGACTAACACTGAAGCTTTCTTT
TRBD2 | TRBJ2-3 | once | TRBV19 | CASSIVQGISGSADTQYF | TGTGCCAGTAGTATTGTACAGGGAATTAGCGGGAGTGCAGATACGCAGTATTTT